This T cell receptor beta chain emerged from a study of shared clonotypes between healthy human individuals. Across the whole study: Those who served as donors were two women and three men between the ages of 18 and 49.

Study-wide points: Only blood was sampled; tissue repertoires likely differ. The diversity represented, both genetic and in exposure history, was limited by few donors.

For each subset, genomic DNA was distributed in equal portions over several immunoSEQ plates. Libraries were prepared by immunoSEQ multiplex PCR; TCRdb keeps only in-frame clonotypes and omits some of them. Of about 2.2 million clones in the sample, about 92% were seen once. Naive-designated CD8 cells lacked CD45RO, were positively enriched for CCR7, and omitted terminally differentiated effector memory CD45RA+ cells. V shed 1 base, J shed 0 bases, and the junction held 6 bases outside the gene matches. This CDR3 has 18 amino acids. The V gene's germline CDR1 is MGHRA and CDR2 YSYEKL. As concerns this clone: Its cognate antigen is unknown.

The sequence derives from a man between 18 and 29 years old in good health. Some clones in this sample may be carry-over from other donors' samples. Input material: naive CD8+ T cells from PBMCs. The chain couples TRBV4-1 to TRBJ2-2; 9 bases agree with TRBD2. The CDR3 sequence: CASSQVPSGITNTGELFF. In DNA form, the CDR3 reads TGCGCCAGCAGCCAAGTCCCTAGCGGGATCACGAACACCGGGGAGCTGTTTTTT.